This T cell receptor (beta chain) was sequenced during a study of tumor and adjacent non-tumor tissue in lung cancer. Findings and caveats of the study: Significantly higher TCR diversity was found in tumor than normal lung. Tumor repertoires had a smaller top 100 clone share than normal lung.

Details on this clonotype: Its antigen is unidentified.

This sample's RNA came from whole unsorted tissue. A modified ARM-PCR protocol with three rounds of nested PCR amplified TCRbeta. TCRdb fed the multiplex PCR reads into MiXCR, producing one record per CDR3 protein. The sample has 91,000 or so distinct CDR3 sequences, less than 80% seen once. The V gene's germline CDR1 is LNHDA and CDR2 SQIVND (reference sequence). Germline trimming cut 8 bases from V and 1 base from J; bases unmatched to any gene: 11. The CDR3 is made up of 16 amino acids. The rearrangement links TRBV19 to TRBJ2-3, with 8 positions matching TRBD2. What was sequenced was lung tumor tissue. This clonotype was sampled from a man aged 55 to 69 with non-small cell lung cancer. CDR3 sequence reads: CASGHQAGEGTDTQYF. CDR3 nucleotides: TGTGCCAGTGGTCACCAAGCGGGAGAAGGCACAGATACGCAGTATTTT.